The 14 T cell receptor beta chains below come from one sample, sequenced in a study of cytomegalovirus exposure and HLA in healthy donors. The PCR made use of 60 Vbeta and 13 Jbeta primers. Method: immunoSEQ multiplex PCR; TCRdb's copy keeps in-frame clones and lacks some. The table records around 140,000 clones, roughly three quarters of them present only once. The sequenced sample was PBMCs. The receptors stem from an older woman in good health and CMV-seronegative.

Worth noting for this clone: Relative to the germline gene, one junction end is altered; a read error may explain this. The chain couples TRBV7-6 to TRBJ2-7, with 10 bases identical to TRBD2. The CDR3 totals 14 residues. Germline CDR1 reads SGHVS; CDR2 reads FNYEAQ. The CDR3 nucleotides are TGTGCCAGCAGCCTAGCGGGGGCCCCCTACGAGCAGTACTTC. As protein: CASSLAGAPYEQYF.

This clone was observed once. CDR3: CASSLGTGPGTKYNEQFF. Written as DNA, the CDR3 is TGTGCCAGCAGCTTAGGGACAGGACCCGGAACCAAGTACAATGAGCAGTTCTTC. This chain links TRBV7-9 with TRBJ2-1; TRBD1 agrees at 7 bases. CDR3 size: 18 residues. In germline, CDR1 is SEHNR, CDR2 FQNEAQ (reference sequence). The trim removed 1 base at V and 4 bases at J, leaving 13 bases unmatched.

The J gene is TRBJ2-7, the V gene TRBV15; 11 bases align to TRBD1. Germline CDR1 and CDR2: LNHNV and YYDKDF (reference sequence). CDR3 length: 17 amino acids. Germline trimming cut 3 bases from V and 7 bases from J; bases unmatched to any gene: 14. Here the CDR3 DNA reads TGTGCCACCAGCAGGAAAACTAGGACAGGGGGCGCGGAAGAGCAGTACTTC. Protein: CATSRKTRTGGAEEQYF.

The rearrangement links TRBV19 to TRBJ2-3; D possibly corresponds to TRBD2 (5 bases). The CDR3 is made up of 13 amino acids. V was shortened by 10 bases and J by 0 bases, with 11 bases between the two germline ends. Germline V gives CDR1 LNHDA, CDR2 SQIVND (reference sequence). The DNA of the CDR3 is TGTGCCACAAGCGGCCCTAGCACAGATACGCAGTATTTT. Its translation: CATSGPSTDTQYF.

V gene TRBV2 combines with J gene TRBJ2-1; 11 positions agree with TRBD1. Trimming at V came to 8 bases and at J to 9 bases, leaving 9 bases not matched to a gene. The CDR3 has 14 amino acids. Germline V CDR1 and CDR2: SNHLY, FYNNEI. In nucleotides, the CDR3 is TGTGCCAGCTACTCGGACAGGGGGCACGGTGAGCAGTTCTTC. Encoded protein: CASYSDRGHGEQFF.

The rearrangement joins TRBV4-1 to TRBJ1-1; the D gene is possibly TRBD1 (5 bases). This CDR3 spans 17 amino acids. Trimming removed 2 bases from V and 3 bases from J, with 19 bases in between. CDR1 MGHRA and CDR2 YSYEKL come from the germline V gene. The DNA for the CDR3 is TGCGCCAGCAGCCAATTAGGGGCATTAGGCCCCCACACTGAAGCTTTCTTT. It is translated as CASSQLGALGPHTEAFF.

In DNA form, the CDR3 reads TGTGCCACCAGCAGAGATAGCGGGAGGAAAAATGAGCAGTTCTTC. It codes for CATSRDSGRKNEQFF. The chain links TRBV15 to TRBJ2-1; 10 bases align to TRBD2. Germline CDR1 and CDR2: LNHNV and YYDKDF (reference sequence). The CDR3 covers 15 residues. The V gene end was trimmed by 0 bases and the J gene end by 7 bases; junction bases not matched to a gene: 3.

The chain recombines TRBV7-2 with TRBJ1-1, with D possibly matching TRBD1 (5 bases). The CDR3 spans 12 residues. Per germline, CDR1 SGHTA and CDR2 FQGNSA. V dropped 2 bases and J dropped 7 bases, with 8 bases sitting between them. The CDR3 bases are TGTGCCAGCAGCTTATGGGGCATTGAAGCTTTCTTT. This translates into CASSLWGIEAFF.

This clone occurred a few times. Other nucleotide sequences from this sample produce the same CDR3. The genes are TRBV6-5 and TRBJ2-7, with D possibly matching TRBD1 (5 bases). This CDR3 has 12 amino acids. V lost 6 bases to trimming and J lost 3 bases, with 9 bases between them. Germline V gene lookup returns CDR1 MNHEY and CDR2 SVGAGI. CDR3 DNA sequence: TGTGCCAGCAGCCTTGACAGCTACGAGCAGTACTTC. Translated: CASSLDSYEQYF.

The V call is TRBV6-1, the J call TRBJ2-2, with 7 nucleotides matching TRBD2. Germline V lookup: CDR1 MNHNS, CDR2 SASEGT. This CDR3 has 14 amino acids. V was clipped by 3 bases and J by 2 bases; unmatched bases: 0. DNA for the CDR3: TGTGCCAGCAGTGAGGGACTAAACACCGGGGAGCTGTTTTTT. Protein sequence: CASSEGLNTGELFF.

The V gene is TRBV7-3, the J gene TRBJ1-1; maybe TRBD1 (6 bases). The CDR3 consists of 15 residues. The germline CDR1 and CDR2 sequences are SGHTA and FQGTGA. Trimming cost V 0 bases and J 0 bases, with 8 bases left between them. The CDR3 reads CASSLTGHMNTEAFF. CDR3 sequence (DNA): TGTGCCAGCAGCTTAACGGGACACATGAACACTGAAGCTTTCTTT.

The chain combines TRBV11-2 with TRBJ1-1, with 7 bases aligning to TRBD1. Trimming took 6 bases from V and 4 from J; bases not matched to a gene: 8. The CDR3 spans 14 residues. Germline values: CDR1 SGHAT, CDR2 FQNNGV. This chain's CDR3 is CASRGYRGGTEAFF. The DNA for the CDR3 is TGTGCCAGCAGGGGTTACAGGGGCGGCACTGAAGCTTTCTTT. The variable domain in full, with the rest retrieved from reference TRBV11-2 and TRBJ1-1, is EAGVAQSPRYKIIEKRQSVAFWCNPISGHATLYWYQQILGQGPKLLIQFQNNGVVDDSQLPKDRFSAERLKGVDSTLKIQPAKLEDSAVYLCASRGYRGGTEAFFGQGTRLTVV.

The chain combines TRBV27 with TRBJ2-3; D may be TRBD2 (5 bases). CDR1 MNHEY and CDR2 SMNVEV come from the germline V gene (reference sequence). CDR3 length: 14 amino acids. V was shortened by 5 bases and J by 7 bases, with 16 bases between the two germline ends. CDR3 sequence (DNA): TGTGCCAGCAGTGGGGATCGACTACGGAATACGCAGTATTTT. Its translation: CASSGDRLRNTQYF.

The chain joins TRBV11-2 to TRBJ2-7; no clear D gene. V lost 1 base and J 5 bases, leaving 15 bases between the germline ends. The CDR3 has 15 amino acids. Germline CDR1 SGHAT, CDR2 FQNNGV. The CDR3 is CASSLVNSLTNEQYF. CDR3 nucleotides: TGTGCCAGCAGCTTAGTTAACAGCCTTACAAACGAGCAGTACTTC.